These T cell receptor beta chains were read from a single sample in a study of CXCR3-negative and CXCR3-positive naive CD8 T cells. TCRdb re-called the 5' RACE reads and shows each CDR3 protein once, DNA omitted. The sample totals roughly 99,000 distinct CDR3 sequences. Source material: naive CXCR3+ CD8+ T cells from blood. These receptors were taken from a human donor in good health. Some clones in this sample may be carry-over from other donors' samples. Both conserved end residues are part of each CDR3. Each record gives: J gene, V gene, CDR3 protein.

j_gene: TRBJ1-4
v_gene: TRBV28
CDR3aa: CASSLTGYGEKLFF

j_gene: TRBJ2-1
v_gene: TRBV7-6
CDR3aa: CASSLDPGQGEGEQFF

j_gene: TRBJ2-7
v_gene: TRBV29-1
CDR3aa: CSVEIQDEQYF

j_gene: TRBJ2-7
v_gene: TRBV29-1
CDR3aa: CSVYGGSGTYEQYF

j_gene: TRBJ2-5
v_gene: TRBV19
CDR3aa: CASRRTAGGQNQETQYF

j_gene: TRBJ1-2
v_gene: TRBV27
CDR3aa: CASSLSVRGYGYTF

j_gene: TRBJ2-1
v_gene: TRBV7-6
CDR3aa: CASSLASGGASNEQFF

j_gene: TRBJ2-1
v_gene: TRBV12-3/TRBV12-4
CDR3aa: CASSLDGGGEQFF

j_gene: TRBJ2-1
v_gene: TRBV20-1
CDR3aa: CSALTSFPYNEQFF

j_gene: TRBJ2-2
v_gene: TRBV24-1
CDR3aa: CATSDFGTETWELFF

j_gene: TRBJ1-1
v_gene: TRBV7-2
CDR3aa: CASSLGTVTMNTEAFF

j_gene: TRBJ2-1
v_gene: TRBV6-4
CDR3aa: CASSLTSGSYNEQFF

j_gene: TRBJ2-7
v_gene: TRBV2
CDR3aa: CASTRVGLYEQYF

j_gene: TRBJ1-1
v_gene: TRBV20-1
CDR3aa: CSAKRIGDTEAFF

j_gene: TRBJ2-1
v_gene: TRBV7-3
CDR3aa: CASSLFERGFSYNEQFF

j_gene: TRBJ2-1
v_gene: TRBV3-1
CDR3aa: CASSGDSYNEQFF

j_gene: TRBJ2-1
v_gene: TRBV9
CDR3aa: CASSPLVAGYNEQFF

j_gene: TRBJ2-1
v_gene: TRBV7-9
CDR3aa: CASSLAWTDNEQFF

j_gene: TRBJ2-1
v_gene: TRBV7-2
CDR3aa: CASHWASYNEQFF

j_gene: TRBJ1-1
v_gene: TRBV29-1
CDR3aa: CSVSAVRANTEAFF

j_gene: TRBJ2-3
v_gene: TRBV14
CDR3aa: CASSHPTGTGLTDTQYF

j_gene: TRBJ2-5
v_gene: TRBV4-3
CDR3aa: CASSQDLLASGGGSQYF

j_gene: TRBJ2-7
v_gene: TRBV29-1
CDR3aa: CSVVRTGTDYEQYF

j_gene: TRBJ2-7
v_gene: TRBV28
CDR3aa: CASRTAGGLYEQYF

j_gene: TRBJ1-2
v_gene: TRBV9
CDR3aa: CASSSDRANYGYTF

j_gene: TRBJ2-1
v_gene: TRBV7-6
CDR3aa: CASSLPGDEQFF

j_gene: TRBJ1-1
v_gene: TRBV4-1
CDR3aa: CASSDYHRGLPDTEAFF

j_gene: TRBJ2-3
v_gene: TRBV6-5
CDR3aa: CASSRGLAGGPSTDTQYF

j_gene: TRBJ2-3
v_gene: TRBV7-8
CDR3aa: CASSTVSADTQYF

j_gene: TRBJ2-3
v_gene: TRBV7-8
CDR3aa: CASSMRTGISTDTQYF

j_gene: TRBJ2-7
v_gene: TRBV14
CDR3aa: CASSQVESSLEQYF

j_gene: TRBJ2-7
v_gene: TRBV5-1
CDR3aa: CASSPGFGYEQYF

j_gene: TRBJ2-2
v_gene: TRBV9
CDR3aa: CASSPPRGTWDTGELFF

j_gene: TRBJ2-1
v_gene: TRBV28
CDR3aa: CASSWVTGGRGYNEQFF

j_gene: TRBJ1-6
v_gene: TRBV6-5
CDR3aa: CASRTLLSSYNSPLHF

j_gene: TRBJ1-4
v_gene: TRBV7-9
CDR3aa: CASSSNRDRSEKLFF

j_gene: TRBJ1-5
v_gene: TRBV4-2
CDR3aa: CASAQGLGQPQHF

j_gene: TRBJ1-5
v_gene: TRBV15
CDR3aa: CATRQQGYSNQPQHF

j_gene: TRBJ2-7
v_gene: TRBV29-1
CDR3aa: CSVEEPRDGGYEQYF

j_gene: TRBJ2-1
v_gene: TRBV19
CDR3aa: CASSIVDSGVSFF

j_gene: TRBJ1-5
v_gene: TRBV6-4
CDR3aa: CASSASSNQPQHF

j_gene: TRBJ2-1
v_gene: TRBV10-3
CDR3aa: CAISESASGGAYNEQFF

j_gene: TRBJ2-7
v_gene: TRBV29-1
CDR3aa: CSVEDHRGALYEQEF

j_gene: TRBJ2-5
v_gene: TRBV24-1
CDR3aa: CATSDPKTSGGPAGETQYF

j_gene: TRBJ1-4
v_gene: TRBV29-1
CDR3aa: CSGAGTENEKLFF

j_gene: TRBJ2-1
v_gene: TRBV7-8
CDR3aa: CASSPGPYNEQFF

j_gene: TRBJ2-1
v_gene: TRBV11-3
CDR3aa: CASRTGGVVADNEQFF

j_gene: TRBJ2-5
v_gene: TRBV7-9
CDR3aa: CASSYPSGDSQETQYF

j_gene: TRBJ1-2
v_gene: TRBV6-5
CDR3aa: CASTRSAGVIDGYTF

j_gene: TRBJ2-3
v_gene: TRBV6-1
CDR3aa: CASKFRQGTDTQYF